A single sample is the source of the 20 T cell receptor beta chains below, sequenced in a study of shared clonotypes between healthy human individuals. Assay used: immunoSEQ multiplex PCR; TCRdb lists only in-frame clones, some missing. The sample lists 2 million to 2.5 million clones; approximately 93% were seen once. The source material was naive CD4+ T cells from PBMCs. The subset: CD45RA+ positively selected. The receptors originated from a man aged 18 to 29 in good health. Some clones in this sample may be carry-over from other donors' samples.

V usage is TRBV5-4 and J usage is TRBJ2-4; no clear D gene. The CDR3 loop spans 11 amino acids. The germline V gene has CDR1 SGHNT and CDR2 YYREEE (reference sequence). V was pared by 4 bases and J by 4 bases, with 3 bases between. The CDR3, as DNA: TGTGCCAGCAGCCAAAAAAACATTCAGTACTTC. Translating it yields CASSQKNIQYF.

The chain couples TRBV6-5 to TRBJ1-1; 7 positions match TRBD1. The CDR3 extends over 13 amino acids. Germline V gene sequence: CDR1 MNHEY, CDR2 SVGAGI. Germline trimming cut 6 bases from V and 4 bases from J; bases unmatched to any gene: 5. The CDR3 protein is CASRRGQFTEAFF. The CDR3 DNA reads as TGTGCCAGCAGGAGGGGACAGTTCACTGAAGCTTTCTTT.

The chain carries TRBV10-3 and TRBJ1-2; D not certain. V gave up 8 bases and J gave up 5 bases, with 12 bases separating them. Looked up from germline, CDR1 is ENHRY and CDR2 is SYGVKD. The CDR3 is 12 amino acids. The CDR3 is CAIEDAGYGYTF. The CDR3 DNA reads TGTGCCATCGAGGATGCGGGGTATGGCTACACCTTC.

The rearrangement links TRBV7-2 to TRBJ2-1; D is possibly TRBD2 (6 bases). V was pared by 1 base and J by 0 bases, with 19 bases between. CDR3 length equals 19 residues. Germline CDR1 reads SGHTA; CDR2 reads FQGNSA. DNA for the CDR3: TGTGCCAGCAGCTTAGGGACCTCCTTTAGCGGAGCCTCCTACAATGAGCAGTTCTTC. Translation gives CASSLGTSFSGASYNEQFF. The full variable domain, rest sourced from reference TRBV7-2 and TRBJ2-1, is GAGVSQSPSNKVTEKGKDVELRCDPISGHTALYWYRQSLGQGLEFLIYFQGNSAPDKSGLPSDRFSAERTGGSVSTLTIQRTQQEDSAVYLCASSLGTSFSGASYNEQFFGPGTRLTVL.

On this clone: Other DNA variants within this sample encode the same CDR3. This chain joins TRBV5-1 and TRBJ2-5, with D unclear. V shed 0 bases and J shed 4 bases, with 4 bases lying between them. CDR1 and CDR2 (germline): SGHRS, YFSETQ. The CDR3 extends over 12 amino acids. This chain's CDR3 is CASSLARETQYF. In DNA, the CDR3 is TGCGCCAGCAGCTTGGCCAGAGAGACCCAGTACTTC.

This sequence joins TRBV19 and TRBJ2-5, with D possibly TRBD1 on 6 matching bases. V dropped 5 bases and J dropped 1 base, with 8 bases sitting between them. This CDR3 has 13 residues. The germline gives CDR1 LNHDA, CDR2 SQIVND (reference sequence). CDR3 amino acids: CASSGTFQETQYF. The CDR3 nucleotides are TGTGCCAGTAGTGGGACATTCCAAGAGACCCAGTACTTC.

V and J are TRBV15 and TRBJ2-7; either TRBD1 or TRBD2 may fit D (5 bases each). From germline, CDR1 is LNHNV and CDR2 YYDKDF (reference sequence). V lost 5 bases and J 4 bases, leaving 12 bases between the germline ends. CDR3 length equals 13 residues. The CDR3 sequence is CATSEGSRYEQYF. As DNA, the CDR3 is TGTGCCACCAGCGAGGGGAGTAGGTACGAGCAGTACTTC.

The chain joins TRBV7-6 to TRBJ2-1; TRBD2 matches at 10 bases. Germline CDR1 reads SGHVS; CDR2 reads FNYEAQ. Trimming took 1 base from V and 4 from J; bases not matched to a gene: 4. This CDR3 spans 16 amino acids. The CDR3 loop reads CASSLGPAGGYNEQFF. CDR3 sequence (DNA): TGTGCCAGCAGCTTAGGCCCAGCGGGAGGGTACAATGAGCAGTTCTTC. Drawing the rest from reference TRBV7-6 and TRBJ2-1, the complete variable domain is GAGVSQSPRYKVTKRGQDVALRCDPISGHVSLYWYRQALGQGPEFLTYFNYEAQQDKSGLPNDRFSAERPEGSISTLTIQRTEQRDSAMYRCASSLGPAGGYNEQFFGPGTRLTVL.

The gene calls are TRBV7-3 and TRBJ2-5, with D perhaps matching TRBD1 (5 bases). V lost 5 bases, J lost 9 bases, and 22 bases lay in between. CDR3 length: 15 amino acids. Per germline, CDR1 SGHTA and CDR2 FQGTGA. CDR3 sequence reads: CASSLGPMKASSQYF. In nucleotides, the CDR3 is TGTGCCAGCAGCCTGGGGCCCATGAAAGCCTCGTCCCAGTACTTC.

In this sample, this clone turned up once. V and J are TRBV7-9 and TRBJ1-1; possibly TRBD1 for D (6 bases). Looked up from germline, CDR1 is SEHNR and CDR2 is FQNEAQ (reference sequence). This CDR3 comprises 16 residues. V lost 1 base and J lost 4, with 16 bases in between. The DNA for the CDR3 is TGTGCCAGCAGCTTAGATTATCAGGGGCGGGTCACTGAAGCTTTCTTT. As protein: CASSLDYQGRVTEAFF.

This clone was seen once. This chain links TRBV5-1 with TRBJ2-7; no clear D gene. Germline-derived CDR1 and CDR2 are SGHRS and YFSETQ. The CDR3 is 13 amino acids. V lost 1 base to trimming and J lost 3 bases, with 8 bases between them. The CDR3 sequence is CASSLLRNYEQYF. The CDR3 nucleotides are TGCGCCAGCAGCTTGCTAAGGAACTACGAGCAGTACTTC.

With respect to this clone: At the DNA level, this CDR3 is encoded by other sequences in the same sample as well. The V and J genes are TRBV5-1 and TRBJ2-5; D not certain. Looked up from germline, CDR1 is SGHRS and CDR2 is YFSETQ. V was trimmed by 1 base and J by 5 bases, leaving 12 bases between them. This CDR3 contains 14 residues. CDR3 sequence (DNA): TGCGCCAGCAGCTTGCTGGGAATGGGGGAGACCCAGTACTTC. Residues: CASSLLGMGETQYF.

The chain recombines TRBV6-5 with TRBJ2-5; 9 bases agree with TRBD1. The V and J ends lost 5 bases and 5 bases, in that order; junction bases with no gene match: 6. Germline V gene lookup returns CDR1 MNHEY and CDR2 SVGAGI. The CDR3 spans 14 residues. This CDR3 reads CASSQNRGRETQYF. The CDR3 nucleotides are TGTGCCAGCAGTCAGAACAGGGGGCGGGAGACCCAGTACTTC.

The count of this clone is one. This sequence joins TRBV29-1 and TRBJ1-6, with 12 bases aligning to TRBD1. CDR3 size: 14 residues. V lost 6 bases to trimming and J lost 7 bases; unmatched junction nucleotides: 4. The germline V gene encodes CDR1 SQVTM and CDR2 ANQGSEA. CDR3 coding DNA: TGCAGCGTAGCCGGGACAGGGGGCAATTCACCCCTCCACTTT. Its protein is CSVAGTGGNSPLHF.

The chain combines TRBV30 with TRBJ2-1, with D hard to call. The germline V and J ends were trimmed by 2 bases and 7 bases, with 6 bases remaining between them. The length of the CDR3 is 11 residues. The V gene's germline CDR1 is GTSNPN and CDR2 SVGIG (reference sequence). CDR3 sequence reads: CAWSSENEQFF. The CDR3 nucleotides read TGTGCCTGGAGTTCAGAAAATGAGCAGTTCTTC.

V and J are TRBV5-4 and TRBJ2-7; TRBD1 matches at 11 bases. Germline values: CDR1 SGHNT, CDR2 YYREEE (reference sequence). The trim removed 3 bases at V and 2 bases at J, leaving 4 bases unmatched. The CDR3 has 15 residues. CDR3 bases: TGTGCCAGCAGCTCCGGACAGGGGGCTACCTACGAGCAGTACTTC. Its translation: CASSSGQGATYEQYF.

The gene calls are TRBV12-5 and TRBJ2-2; 14 positions agree with TRBD2. Per the germline V gene, CDR1 is LGHNT and CDR2 is FRNRAP. V lost 5 bases to trimming and J lost 9 bases; unmatched junction nucleotides: 11. This CDR3 is 17 amino acids long. CDR3 nucleotides: TGTGCTAGTGGTATCATCGGGACTAGCGGGAGCGATAGGGAGCTGTTTTTT. Translating gives CASGIIGTSGSDRELFF.

The V call is TRBV30, the J call TRBJ2-6; D uncertain. V was pared by 5 bases and J by 0 bases, with 11 bases between. The CDR3 loop spans 15 amino acids. CDR1 is GTSNPN and CDR2 is SVGIG in the germline V gene (reference sequence). CDR3: CAWCIGFSGANVLTF. The CDR3 DNA sequence: TGTGCCTGGTGCATAGGATTCTCTGGGGCCAACGTCCTGACTTTC.

The chain uses TRBV5-1 and TRBJ2-5; D is possibly TRBD2 (6 bases). Germline V gives CDR1 SGHRS, CDR2 YFSETQ. V was cut by 10 bases and J by 1 base, with 14 bases left in between. CDR3 length equals 13 residues. For the CDR3, the DNA is TGCGCCGCGGGCCGGGACTCCCAAGAGACCCAGTACTTC. Protein product: CAAGRDSQETQYF.

The chain uses TRBV25-1 and TRBJ1-3; D uncertain. CDR1 MGHDK and CDR2 SYGVNS come from the germline V gene. The CDR3 is made up of 15 amino acids. With 6 bases removed from V and 0 bases from J, the gap between germline ends came to 12 bases. The CDR3: CASRIREDSGNTIYF. Here the CDR3 DNA reads TGTGCCAGCAGGATTCGGGAGGACTCTGGAAACACCATATATTTT.